The 15 T cell receptor beta chains listed next were all sequenced from one sample in a study of blood T cell repertoires in COVID-19. Sequencing used immunoSEQ multiplex PCR; TCRdb keeps in-frame clones, though not all of them. There are 100,000 to 140,000 clones in the sample; approximately 89% occur only once, and 6.5% to 7% lies in the top ten. What was sequenced was peripheral blood. These receptors all come from a man in his forties or fifties with active or convalescent COVID-19.

This clone was seen a single time. V and J are TRBV4-2 and TRBJ2-1, with a weak D call TRBD2 (6 bases). The V and J ends lost 0 bases and 4 bases respectively, with 10 bases between them. CDR1 is LGHNA, CDR2 YNFKEQ, per germline. The CDR3 runs 15 residues. This chain's CDR3 is CASSQEIAEYNEQFF. CDR3 DNA sequence: TGTGCCAGCAGCCAAGAAATAGCGGAGTACAATGAGCAGTTCTTC.

A single count supports this clone. The rearrangement uses TRBV5-4 and TRBJ1-2; 7 bases are a match to TRBD1. V lost 4 bases and J lost 4; bases outside the gene matches: 7. CDR3 length: 14 residues. Germline V gene sequence: CDR1 SGHNT, CDR2 YYREEE (reference sequence). The CDR3 DNA is TGTGCCAGCAGCGCACAGGGGACTCTCTATGGCTACACCTTC. Protein sequence: CASSAQGTLYGYTF.

On this clone: Mismatch with germline at one junction end may stem from a read error. The V gene is TRBV19, the J gene TRBJ2-1; 7 bases align to TRBD2. This CDR3 is 17 amino acids long. The germline V gene has CDR1 LNHDA and CDR2 SQIVND (reference sequence). In DNA, the CDR3 is TGTACCAGTAGTATGGAGTCTAGCGGTTTCTCCTACAATGAGCAGTTCTTC. Its translation: CTSSMESSGFSYNEQFF.

The chain carries TRBV4-1 and TRBJ1-1, with D possibly matching TRBD1 (5 bases). Trimming removed 3 bases from V and 2 bases from J, with 10 bases in between. The CDR3 is 14 amino acids. Per the germline V gene, CDR1 is MGHRA and CDR2 is YSYEKL. The CDR3 bases are TGCGCCAGCAGCCAGGGCAGGGCTAACACTGAAGCTTTCTTT. It translates to CASSQGRANTEAFF.

V gene TRBV7-2 combines with J gene TRBJ2-1; 7 bases are shared with TRBD2. Trimming at V came to 4 bases and at J to 7 bases, leaving 10 bases not matched to a gene. This CDR3 has 15 residues. Germline lookup yields CDR1 SGHTA and CDR2 FQGNSA. CDR3 sequence reads: CASSSGTSGRNEQFF. CDR3 DNA sequence: TGTGCCAGCAGCTCCGGGACCTCCGGGAGGAATGAGCAGTTCTTC. The variable domain in full, with the rest retrieved from reference TRBV7-2 and TRBJ2-1, is GAGVSQSPSNKVTEKGKDVELRCDPISGHTALYWYRQSLGQGLEFLIYFQGNSAPDKSGLPSDRFSAERTGGSVSTLTIQRTQQEDSAVYLCASSSGTSGRNEQFFGPGTRLTVL.

The chain links TRBV2 to TRBJ2-1; 10 bases map to TRBD2. The junction had 8 bases not matched to a gene; V was cut back by 3 bases and J by 3 bases. The CDR3 is 17 amino acids. Germline V gene lookup returns CDR1 SNHLY and CDR2 FYNNEI. The DNA for the CDR3 is TGTGCCAGCAGTGAGGGACTAGCGCGGGGGGGCTACAATGAGCAGTTCTTC. Encoded protein: CASSEGLARGGYNEQFF.

The chain uses TRBV3-1 (or the pseudogene TRBV3-2) and TRBJ1-4; no firm D call. This CDR3 is built from 12 residues. Germline V gives CDR1 LGHDT, CDR2 YNNKEL (reference sequence). Trimming stripped 0 bases from V and 10 bases from J, with 6 bases between. The CDR3 sequence is CASSQEHGKLFF. CDR3 nucleotide sequence: TGTGCCAGCAGCCAAGAACATGGAAAACTGTTTTTT.

The CDR3 bases are TGTGCCAGCAGTTTCCAGAACACTGAAGCTTTCTTT. Its protein is CASSFQNTEAFF. The chain couples TRBV12-3 or TRBV12-4 to TRBJ1-1, with no clear D. This CDR3 is 12 amino acids long. Trimming pared 3 bases from V and 1 base from J, leaving 3 bases between.

This sequence joins TRBV15 and TRBJ1-1; possibly TRBD1 for D (6 bases). CDR1 and CDR2 (germline): LNHNV, YYDKDF (reference sequence). The V end was cut by 0 bases, the J end by 3 bases, with 14 bases between. CDR3 length: 16 residues. For the CDR3, the DNA is TGTGCCACCAGCAGAGATGTTTCAGGGGTGTACACTGAAGCTTTCTTT. Its translation is CATSRDVSGVYTEAFF.

This clone was observed once. The V call is TRBV27, the J call TRBJ2-7; TRBD2 matches at 8 bases. J was trimmed by 4 bases and V by 6 bases; bases with no gene match: 11. This CDR3 has 15 residues. In germline, CDR1 is MNHEY, CDR2 SMNVEV (reference sequence). The CDR3 loop reads CASSRGGLGLYEQYF. The CDR3 nucleotides are TGTGCCAGCAGCCGAGGGGGACTAGGATTATACGAGCAGTACTTC.

This clone was observed once. The chain carries TRBV28 and TRBJ2-1, with TRBD2 matching 12 bases. There are 17 residues in the CDR3. V was pared by 4 bases and J by 3 bases, with 7 bases of the junction left unmatched. The germline gives CDR1 MDHEN, CDR2 SYDVKM. In DNA form, the CDR3 reads TGTGCCAGCAGTTCCCCTCGACTAGCGGGAGTCTACAATGAGCAGTTCTTC. Protein sequence: CASSSPRLAGVYNEQFF.

The genes are TRBV4-1 and TRBJ2-3; 12 bases are a match to TRBD1. V shed 0 bases, J shed 8 bases, and the junction held 21 bases outside the gene matches. Germline assignment: CDR1 MGHRA and CDR2 YSYEKL. This CDR3 spans 21 amino acids. The CDR3 reads CASSQDRGQGARTSGRGTQYF. CDR3 DNA: TGCGCCAGCAGCCAAGATAGGGGACAGGGGGCGCGGACTAGCGGAAGAGGTACGCAGTATTTT.

This clone was detected a few times. J is TRBJ2-3 and V is TRBV27, with D unresolved. This CDR3 is built from 13 residues. Germline CDR1 reads MNHEY; CDR2 reads SMNVEV (reference sequence). The ends were cut back, 5 bases at V and 4 bases at J, with 10 bases in the middle. The CDR3 sequence is CASSPLGADTQYF. The DNA of the CDR3 is TGTGCCAGCAGTCCCCTAGGCGCAGATACGCAGTATTTT.

V usage is TRBV29-1 and J usage is TRBJ2-7; D remains ambiguous. Per the germline V gene, CDR1 is SQVTM and CDR2 is ANQGSEA. The germline V and J ends were trimmed by 4 bases and 1 base, with 5 bases remaining between them. The CDR3 is 11 amino acids. The DNA for the CDR3 is TGCAGCGTTGTACAGTCCTACGAGCAGTACTTC. Translating gives CSVVQSYEQYF.

The rearrangement joins TRBV3-1 (or the pseudogene TRBV3-2) to TRBJ2-1; 11 bases agree with TRBD2. In germline, CDR1 is LGHDT, CDR2 YNNKEL (reference sequence). Trimming took 3 bases from V and 5 from J; bases not matched to a gene: 12. CDR3 length equals 18 residues. The DNA of the CDR3 is TGTGCCAGCAGCCAGCTTGCCCTACTAGCGGGAGAGAACAATGAGCAGTTCTTC. Amino acids: CASSQLALLAGENNEQFF.